This T cell receptor beta chain is from a study of cytomegalovirus exposure and HLA in healthy donors. Germline CDR1 reads LGHNA; CDR2 reads YSLEER. The CDR3 covers 14 residues. After removal of 2 bases from V and 5 bases from J, the junction contained 0 bases not matched to a gene. This clone occurred once. Antigen specificity is unknown. In the PCR, 60 Vbeta and 13 Jbeta primers were used. Sequenced by immunoSEQ multiplex PCR; TCRdb stores in-frame clones only, minus some. The sample consists of 200,000 or so clones, around 86% of them appearing once. Study outcomes and limitations: The study designated 150 or so TCR beta chains cytomegalovirus-associated. Sequencing probably produced one cluster of sequence variants that were highly shared. Later on, an analysis showed TCR association rates differing by HLA locus, with DRB1 the most and HLA-C the fewest.

The source material was PBMCs. V usage is TRBV4-3 and J usage is TRBJ1-4; 9 bases are a match to TRBD1. The source of this sequence is a woman in her fifties or sixties in good health and CMV-seropositive. In DNA form, the CDR3 reads TGCGCCAGCAGCCAAACAGGGGGCAATGAAAAACTGTTTTTT. It specifies CASSQTGGNEKLFF.